The 29 T cell receptor gamma chains listed next were all sequenced from one sample in a study of γδ T cells in repeated Plasmodium falciparum infection. Bulk repertoires came from Vgamma9/Vdelta2+ or Vdelta2-negative gammadelta T cells flow-sorted from PBMC. TCRdb fed the multiplex PCR reads to CATT. This repertoire shows several thousand gamma-chain clones, nearly 3.5% found once; its top ten account for under 35%. Sequenced: gamma-delta T cells from blood. The receptors were gathered from a pool of human donors (malaria-infected and uninfected, not separated).

About this clone: Translating this DNA gives a protein that differs at residue 5 from the TCRdb one, which belongs to a much larger clone; a read error is likely, and the protein shown is this translation. The chain uses TRGV9 and TRGJP. The J gene, left out of TCRdb, was set here by checking the DNA against germline. CDR1 and CDR2 from the germline V gene are GITISATS and ISYDGTV (reference sequence). The CDR3 is 17 residues long. CDR3 amino acids: CALWKVRDELGKKIKVF. The DNA of the CDR3 is TGTGCCTTGTGGAAGGTGCGGGATGAGTTGGGCAAAAAAATCAAGGTATTT.

This clone counts as medium-sized. With only one base between it and a far larger clone, this is likely a read error. Other DNA sequences in this sample translate to the same CDR3. The chain has TRGV9 and TRGJP. Germline trimming cut 4 bases from V and 3 bases from J; bases unmatched to any gene: 3. The CDR3 is 16 amino acids. Germline values: CDR1 GITISATS, CDR2 ISYDGTV (reference sequence). Here the CDR3 reads CALWEPQELGKKIKVF. For the CDR3, the DNA is TGTGCCTTGTGGGAACCGCAAGAGTTGGGCAAAAAAATCAAGGTATTT.

In nucleotides, the CDR3 is TGTGCCTTGTGGGAGGTGCGTTCGTTGGGCAAAAAAATCAAGGTATTT. This sequence encodes CALWEVRSLGKKIKVF. The chain joins TRGV9 to TRGJP. Because TCRdb records no J gene, it was assigned here through a match of the DNA to germline. CDR3 length: 16 residues. J lost 9 bases, V lost 0 bases, and 5 bases had no gene match. Germline V gene sequence: CDR1 GITISATS, CDR2 ISYDGTV (reference sequence).

This clone was counted between two and nine times. The genes are TRGV9 and TRGJP. The J gene comes from matching the DNA to germline here; TCRdb lacks it. The germline CDR1 and CDR2 sequences are GITISATS and ISYDGTV (reference sequence). V lost 2 bases, J lost 6 bases, and 16 bases stayed unmatched. CDR3 length: 20 amino acids. As DNA, the CDR3 is TGTGCCTTGTGGGAGGATACCAACCCCGGGGGAGAGTTGGGCAAAAAAATCAAGGTATTT. Its translation is CALWEDTNPGGELGKKIKVF.

This clone was recorded a few times. A far larger clone is off by one base, so a read error is likely. Other nucleotide sequences from this sample produce the same CDR3. V usage is TRGV9 and J usage is TRGJP. Assignment of the J gene here rests on matching the DNA to germline, because TCRdb gives none. The CDR3 covers 16 residues. CDR1 and CDR2 from the germline V gene are GITISATS and ISYDGTV (reference sequence). The CDR3 region has the DNA TGTGCCTTGTGGGAGGCCAAAGAATTGGGCAAAAAAATCAAGGTATTT. Protein: CALWEAKELGKKIKVF.

This clone was observed a few times. The protein given by TCRdb reflects a much larger clone and differs at residue 2 from this DNA's translation, likely from a read error; the protein shown is the DNA's translation. This chain joins TRGV4 and TRGJP1. The J gene was missing in TCRdb and was found by matching the end of the DNA to germline. The CDR3 sequence is 16 residues long. Germline V gene data show CDR1 as EGSTGY and CDR2 as YDSYTSSV. CDR3 bases: TGTACCACCTGGGATGGGTTCCATCACACTGGTTGGTTCAAGATATTT. Translation gives CTTWDGFHHTGWFKIF.

This clone was seen a few times. The protein in TCRdb stems from a much larger clone and differs at residue 3 from this DNA's translation, likely a read error; here the protein is translated from the DNA. The gene calls are TRGV2 and TRGJ1 or TRGJ2. The germline V gene encodes CDR1 EGSNGY and CDR2 YDSYNSKV. The CDR3 extends over 13 amino acids. The CDR3 bases are TGTGCCTCCTGGTACGAGGCACGTTATAAGAAACTCTTT. This gives the protein CASWYEARYKKLF.

This clone was observed a few times. It is likely a read error: a sequence one base away is far more abundant. Other nucleotide sequences from this sample produce the same CDR3. The chain joins TRGV9 to TRGJP. Because TCRdb records no J gene, it was assigned here through a match of the DNA to germline. The CDR3 length is 17 residues. Germline CDR1 is GITISATS and CDR2 is ISYDGTV (reference sequence). CDR3 sequence (DNA): TGTGCCTTGTGGGAGCCTTTGCAAGAGTTGGGTAAAAAAATCAAGGTATTT. It is translated as CALWEPLQELGKKIKVF.

This clone was counted many times. J is TRGJP1 and V is TRGV2. The V gene end was trimmed by 0 bases and the J gene end by 1 base; junction bases not matched to a gene: 5. There are 16 residues in the CDR3. The germline V gene encodes CDR1 EGSNGY and CDR2 YDSYNSKV. CDR3 nucleotides: TGTGCCACCTGGGACGGGCACAGTACCACTGGTTGGTTCAAGATATTT. It is translated as CATWDGHSTTGWFKIF.

The sample holds a few counts of this clone. This likely stems from a read error, as it lies one base from a far larger clone. This specimen includes other DNA sequences encoding the same CDR3. The gene calls are TRGV4 and TRGJP1. TCRdb supplies no J gene; here it was assigned by aligning the nucleotide sequence to germline. The germline V gene has CDR1 EGSTGY and CDR2 YDSYTSSV. The CDR3 length is 16 residues. The ends lost 1 base at V and 4 bases at J; junction bases unmatched: 9. CDR3 nucleotide sequence: TGTGCCACCTGGGATGGATTCCATCACACTGGTTGGTTCAAGATATTT. Protein sequence: CATWDGFHHTGWFKIF.

By sample share, this clone is medium-sized. The V and J genes are TRGV2 and TRGJ1 or TRGJ2. Per germline, CDR1 EGSNGY and CDR2 YDSYNSKV. Trimming cost V 4 bases and J 12 bases; bases outside gene matches: 9. This CDR3 is built from 11 residues. The CDR3 loop reads CATWDRCMKLF. The CDR3 bases are TGTGCCACCTGGGATCGGTGTATGAAACTCTTT.

This clone was counted only a few times. The protein recorded in TCRdb matches a much larger clone and deviates from this DNA's translation at residue 11, suggesting a read error; the protein here is obtained by translating the DNA. The chain carries TRGV9 and TRGJP. Matching the DNA to germline supplied the J gene, which TCRdb does not give. The length of the CDR3 is 15 residues. The germline CDR1 and CDR2 sequences are GITISATS and ISYDGTV (reference sequence). The CDR3 DNA sequence: TGTGCCTTGTGGGAGGTGCGGATGGGCAAAAGAATCAAGGTATTT. It is translated as CALWEVRMGKRIKVF.

This clone showed up just a few times. One base separates it from a far larger clone, so it is likely a read error. The identical CDR3 is also encoded by other nucleotide sequences in the sample. The chain couples TRGV8 to TRGJ1 or TRGJ2. In the absence of a J gene in TCRdb, the DNA was matched to germline to assign it here. The CDR3 loop spans 13 amino acids. CDR1 and CDR2 from the germline V gene are VENAVY and YDSYNSRV. J gave up 12 bases and V 4 bases, and 15 bases lay outside the gene matches. The CDR3 DNA sequence: TGTGCCACCTGGGAATACATTACACAGGGGAAACTCTTT. Its translation is CATWEYITQGKLF.

At least ten counts were recorded for this clone. This rearrangement joins TRGV2 to TRGJ1 or TRGJ2. The CDR3 sequence is 11 residues long. The J segment lost 0 bases and the V segment lost 10 bases, leaving 3 bases of the junction unmatched. The germline gives CDR1 EGSNGY, CDR2 YDSYNSKV. This CDR3 reads CATKNYYKKLF. The CDR3 nucleotides read TGTGCCACGAAGAATTATTATAAGAAACTCTTT.

This clone occurred many times. The CDR3 is CALWAGVRRTKKKLF. The CDR3, as DNA: TGTGCCTTGTGGGCCGGGGTGAGGCGAACTAAAAAGAAACTCTTT. V and J are TRGV9 and TRGJ1 or TRGJ2. This CDR3 spans 15 amino acids. With 5 bases clipped from V and 10 bases from J, the junction kept 20 bases outside the gene matches. Germline values: CDR1 GITISATS, CDR2 ISYDGTV (reference sequence).

This clone was observed many times. The chain recombines TRGV9 with TRGJP. CDR3 size: 17 residues. V shed 5 bases, J shed 3 bases, and the junction held 7 bases outside the gene matches. Germline V gene sequence: CDR1 GITISATS, CDR2 ISYDGTV (reference sequence). The CDR3: CALWAYVQELGKKIKVF. DNA of the CDR3: TGTGCCTTGTGGGCCTACGTGCAAGAGTTGGGCAAAAAAATCAAGGTATTT.

This chain joins TRGV9 and TRGJ1 or TRGJ2. TCRdb carries no J gene annotation; the J gene was assigned here by matching the DNA with germline. The CDR3 is made up of 13 amino acids. Germline V gene sequence: CDR1 GITISATS, CDR2 ISYDGTV (reference sequence). Unmatched junction bases numbered 10, after V lost 1 base and J lost 10 bases. CDR3 nucleotides: TGTGCCTTGTGGGAGGTTGGGGAAAAAAAGAAACTCTTT. Translating it yields CALWEVGEKKKLF.

In regard to this clone: TCRdb attributes to this sequence the protein of a much larger clone, which differs from the DNA translation at residue 10; a read error is likely, and the protein displayed is translated from the DNA. The V gene corresponds to TRGV3; no J gene was called. This CDR3 spans 12 amino acids. The germline CDR1 and CDR2 sequences are VTNTFY and YDVSTARD (reference sequence). The CDR3 nucleotides read TGTGCCACCTGGGACAGGCCAGGCAAGAGACTCTTT. This translates into CATWDRPGKRLF.

This clone was counted between two and nine times. TCRdb's listed protein matches a much larger clone and diverges from this DNA's translation at residue 11, likely through a read error; the protein shown comes from the DNA. The V gene is TRGV5; the J gene was not called. Germline CDR1 reads VINAFY; CDR2 reads YDVSNSKD. The length of the CDR3 is 13 residues. The CDR3 sequence is CATWDRSNYKRLF. The CDR3 nucleotides read TGTGCCACCTGGGACAGGTCTAATTATAAGAGACTCTTT.

Worth noting for this clone: This probably arose from a read error, given a far larger clone one base away. Additional DNA sequences in this sample encode the identical CDR3. CDR3 DNA sequence: TGTGCCTTGTGGGATTCCGAGCTGGGCAAAAAAATCAAGGTATTT. It translates to CALWDSELGKKIKVF. The V call is TRGV9, the J call TRGJP. The J gene is absent in TCRdb and was assigned here via DNA matching to germline. From germline, CDR1 is GITISATS and CDR2 ISYDGTV (reference sequence). The CDR3 covers 15 residues. V gave up 4 bases and J gave up 11 bases; unmatched junction bases: 8.

This clone has just a few counts. The TCRdb protein comes from a much larger clone and disagrees with this DNA's translation at residue 5, likely due to a read error; the protein given here is derived from the DNA. This chain uses TRGV9 with TRGJP. TCRdb supplies no J gene; here it was assigned by aligning the nucleotide sequence to germline. Germline V CDR1 and CDR2: GITISATS, ISYDGTV (reference sequence). V was pared by 6 bases and J by 7 bases, with 6 bases of the junction left unmatched. This CDR3 comprises 15 residues. The CDR3 nucleotides are TGTGCCTTGTGGACGCGTGAGTTGGGCAAAAAAATCAAGGTATTT. It translates to CALWTRELGKKIKVF.

There are a few counts of this clone. A far larger clone is only one base removed, so a read error is likely. The sample carries other DNA sequences with the same CDR3. This CDR3 is CALWEAAELGKKIKVF. CDR3 DNA sequence: TGTGCCCTGTGGGAGGCCGCCGAGTTGGGCAAAAAAATCAAGGTATTT. The V and J genes are TRGV9 and TRGJP. The germline CDR1 and CDR2 sequences are GITISATS and ISYDGTV (reference sequence). The CDR3 totals 16 residues.

This clone has more than one count but fewer than ten. TCRdb's protein, taken from a much larger clone, differs from this DNA's translation at residue 6, likely owing to a read error; the protein displayed comes from the DNA. The chain carries TRGV4 and TRGJP1. The J gene is not listed in TCRdb, so it was assigned here from a DNA match to germline. CDR3 length: 17 residues. Germline CDR1 is EGSTGY and CDR2 is YDSYTSSV. The V and J ends lost 2 bases and 0 bases, in that order; junction bases with no gene match: 9. The CDR3 nucleotides are TGTGCCACCTGGGATGAGCGGCCATATACCACTGGTTGGTTCAAGATATTT. As protein: CATWDERPYTTGWFKIF.

This clone showed up just a few times. TCRdb shows a much larger clone's protein in place of this DNA's translation, and the two differ at residue 11, likely through a read error; the protein shown is translated from the DNA. The V gene corresponds to TRGV4; no J gene was called. The CDR3 covers 13 residues. Germline values: CDR1 EGSTGY, CDR2 YDSYTSSV. CDR3 in amino acids: CATWDGNYYKRLF. CDR3 nucleotides: TGTGCCACCTGGGATGGGAATTATTATAAGAGACTCTTT.

By sample fraction, this clone is large. Other DNA sequences in the sample encode the same CDR3. The DNA of the CDR3 is TGTGCCTTGTGGGATGTCGAGTTGGGCAAAAAAATCAAGGTATTT. Encoded protein: CALWDVELGKKIKVF. The V call is TRGV9, the J call TRGJP. The length of the CDR3 is 15 residues. The V segment lost 4 bases and the J segment 7 bases; nucleotides outside the gene matches: 4. The germline gives CDR1 GITISATS, CDR2 ISYDGTV (reference sequence).

In its sample, this clone was seen many times. A far larger clone is off by one base, so a read error is likely. The same CDR3 is also encoded by other DNA sequences in this sample. The V and J genes are TRGV9 and TRGJP. Germline V gene lookup returns CDR1 GITISATS and CDR2 ISYDGTV (reference sequence). The CDR3 covers 16 residues. CDR3 nucleotide sequence: TGTGCCTTGTGGGAGGTGGAAGAGTTGGGCAAAAAGATCAAGGTATTT. Residues: CALWEVEELGKKIKVF.

This clone was seen a handful of times. A read error is the likely source, as a far larger clone sits one nucleotide away. Other DNA sequences in the same sample also yield this CDR3. The chain has TRGV4 and TRGJP1. TCRdb does not report a J gene; here it was assigned by matching the DNA to germline references. In germline, CDR1 is EGSTGY, CDR2 YDSYTSSV. This CDR3 comprises 17 residues. DNA for the CDR3: TGTGCCACCTGGGATGGGCGGCCATATACTACTGGTTGGTTCAAGATATTT. Translation: CATWDGRPYTTGWFKIF.

By share of the sample, this clone is medium-sized (0.01 to 0.1%). Other DNA sequences within the sample encode an identical CDR3. The chain joins TRGV4 to TRGJ1 or TRGJ2. V was pared by 0 bases and J by 8 bases, with 7 bases of the junction left unmatched. The CDR3 contains 13 residues. Germline loops: CDR1 EGSTGY, CDR2 YDSYTSSV. The CDR3 DNA is TGTGCCACCTGGGATGGGCCTAAAAATAAGAAACTCTTT. Protein product: CATWDGPKNKKLF.

About this clone: This likely traces to a read error, being one base from a far larger clone. The sample contains more than one DNA sequence encoding this CDR3. This chain uses TRGV9 with TRGJP. The J gene was not available in TCRdb and was assigned here by matching the DNA to germline segments. The CDR3 has 15 amino acids. CDR1 GITISATS and CDR2 ISYDGTV come from the germline V gene (reference sequence). The CDR3 region is CALWNPALGKKIKVF. The CDR3 DNA follows: TGTGCCTTGTGGAACCCCGCGTTGGGCAAAAAGATCAAGGTATTT.